This TCR beta chain was sequenced for a study of T cell repertoires in cytomegalovirus infection (dated by TCRdb to the late 2010s). About the full investigation: Peptide stimulations targeted recently identified HLA-C-restricted CMV epitopes, whose presentation resists viral immunomodulation, together with well-studied HLA-B-restricted epitopes. Because public TCR beta signatures pointed to carriage of CMV infection together with the matching HLA type, the HLA type of each donor mattered for the analysis. Results and caveats for the whole study, not just this receptor: Cumulative frequency of public TCR beta family members discriminated carriers of CMV infection plus the relevant HLA type in this cohort and an independent approximately 360-donor cohort. The ex vivo response was dominated by HLA-C-restricted CMV-specific TCR beta clonotypes, and the single most frequent clonotype in two of eight donors was supplied by these HLA-C-restricted clonotypes.

Reads for this sample came from an Illumina HiSeq 1500. TCRdb ran its own pipeline on the public reads, namely fastp trimming at Q25 and MiXCR clone calling, and kept in-frame beta chains. Each CDR3 protein gets just one entry, which takes the most common genes and DNA from the rows behind it. For this sample the table gives roughly 350,000 distinct CDR3 sequences, of which approximately 35% were detected only once. The ten largest clonotypes hold approximately 15% of the sample. Concerning this clonotype itself: This clone's antigen is unknown. Base qualities are not provided; no much larger clone lies one nucleotide away.

V has 0 bases trimmed and J has 6 bases trimmed; junction bases matching no gene number 6. CDR1 DFQATT and CDR2 SNEGSKA are derived from the germline V gene (reference sequence). The CDR3, from cysteine to phenylalanine, totals 15 residues. Only CDR3 DNA is held: 45 bases, read in frame from base 1. The treatment or condition label on this specimen signifies: in vitro stimulation with specific CMV peptide epitopes to enrich CMV-specific T cells. This sequence was found in a human donor in good health (CMV status not recorded). Some clones in this sample may be carry-over from other donors' samples. The sequenced sample was cultured PBMCs, obtained from culture after CMV antigen stimulation. This receptor chain uses TRBV20-1 and TRBJ2-3, with 10 bases in between that match TRBD2. In nucleotide form, the sequence is TGCAGTGCTAGAGAAGAGCGGGAGGGCCCGGATACGCAGTATTTT. Its translation is CSAREEREGPDTQYF.